This T cell receptor beta chain was documented in a study of neurological immune-mediated disorders. TCRdb itself ran the 5' RACE reads through MiXCR, one entry per CDR3 protein. Of tens of thousands of distinct CDR3 sequences in the sample, roughly a tenth were seen once. Time point specified: longitudinal time-point 1 (baseline). Germline V gene lookup returns CDR1 MDHEN and CDR2 SYDVKM. The CDR3 is made up of 15 amino acids. Between the trimmed V and J ends, which lost 6 bases and 1 base, there was a span of 13 bases. The V and J genes are TRBV28 and TRBJ1-3; D uncertain. The source of this sequence is a man aged 25-45 years in good health. Sequencing used PBMCs. DNA of the CDR3: TGTGCCAGCAGCTCAAGACGCGCTTCTGGAAACACCATATATTTT. It encodes CASSSRRASGNTIYF.